A selection of T cell receptor beta chains follows, all from one sample in a study of PD-1 blockade in classical Hodgkin lymphoma. Profiling relied on immunoSEQ multiplex PCR, and the TCRdb table lists in-frame clones only, not all of them. The sample contains about 40,000 clones, 87% of which appear only once. The input for sequencing was peripheral blood mononuclear cells (PBMCs), taken at baseline. The source of these receptors is a human donor with classical Hodgkin lymphoma. The CDR3 runs from the conserved cysteine through the conserved F or W. The D gene is left open where the match is weak. The size field is filled for only some rows; it gives once, few, many or a size class.

CDR3aa: CASSSRQGGGYTF
CDR3nt: TGTGCCAGTAGTAGTAGACAGGGCGGTGGCTACACCTTC
v_gene: TRBV19
j_gene: TRBJ1-2
d_gene: TRBD1
abundance: few

CDR3aa: CASSFSAINLGETQYF
CDR3nt: TGTGCCAGCAGCTTTTCGGCAATCAACCTGGGAGAGACCCAGTACTTC
v_gene: TRBV7-9
j_gene: TRBJ2-5
d_gene: -
abundance: -

CDR3aa: CASSLTGATEAFF
CDR3nt: TGCGCCAGCAGCCTCACAGGGGCCACTGAAGCTTTCTTT
v_gene: TRBV5-1
j_gene: TRBJ1-1
d_gene: TRBD1
abundance: -

CDR3aa: CAIRPAPSSYEQYF
CDR3nt: TGTGCCATCAGGCCAGCTCCTAGCTCCTACGAGCAGTACTTC
v_gene: TRBV10-3
j_gene: TRBJ2-7
d_gene: -
abundance: -

CDR3aa: CASSAGARSSYNEQFF
CDR3nt: TGTGCCAGCAGCGCGGGAGCGCGGAGCTCCTACAATGAGCAGTTCTTC
v_gene: TRBV5-4
j_gene: TRBJ2-1
d_gene: TRBD2
abundance: -

CDR3aa: CATSRVIGRSSYNEQFF
CDR3nt: TGTGCCACCAGCAGAGTTATTGGGAGGAGCTCCTACAATGAGCAGTTCTTC
v_gene: TRBV15
j_gene: TRBJ2-1
d_gene: -
abundance: -

CDR3aa: CASSLFGVNEKLFF
CDR3nt: TGTGCCAGCAGCTTGTTCGGGGTTAATGAAAAACTGTTTTTT
v_gene: TRBV5-4
j_gene: TRBJ1-4
d_gene: -
abundance: -

CDR3aa: CASSQTYPANEKLFF
CDR3nt: TGCGCCAGCAGCCAAACTTACCCGGCTAATGAAAAACTGTTTTTT
v_gene: TRBV4-1
j_gene: TRBJ1-4
d_gene: -
abundance: few

CDR3aa: CASSPSGAPNYEQYF
CDR3nt: TGTGCCAGCTCACCGTCCGGGGCGCCGAACTACGAGCAGTACTTC
v_gene: TRBV18
j_gene: TRBJ2-7
d_gene: -
abundance: few

CDR3aa: CASSFLAGAGPYNEQFF
CDR3nt: TGTGCCAGCAGCTTCCTCGCGGGGGCGGGGCCCTACAATGAGCAGTTCTTC
v_gene: TRBV5-6
j_gene: TRBJ2-1
d_gene: -
abundance: -

CDR3aa: CASSLNSGSLAGVRQFF
CDR3nt: TGTGCCAGCAGTTTAAATTCCGGCAGTCTAGCGGGAGTACGTCAGTTCTTC
v_gene: TRBV27
j_gene: TRBJ2-1
d_gene: TRBD2
abundance: -

CDR3aa: CSGTGATTDTQYF
CDR3nt: TGCAGCGGGACAGGGGCGACCACAGATACGCAGTATTTT
v_gene: TRBV29-1
j_gene: TRBJ2-3
d_gene: TRBD1
abundance: once

CDR3aa: CASSLELSFYTDTQYF
CDR3nt: TGTGCCAGCAGCTTAGAACTTTCGTTTTACACAGATACGCAGTATTTT
v_gene: TRBV11-2
j_gene: TRBJ2-3
d_gene: -
abundance: -

CDR3aa: CASSWGQAYEQYF
CDR3nt: TGTGCCAGCAGCTGGGGACAGGCCTACGAGCAGTACTTC
v_gene: TRBV5-4
j_gene: TRBJ2-7
d_gene: TRBD1
abundance: -

CDR3aa: CASTGRAHEQYF
CDR3nt: TGTGCCAGCACCGGGAGGGCCCACGAGCAGTACTTC
v_gene: TRBV6-9
j_gene: TRBJ2-7
d_gene: TRBD2
abundance: -

CDR3aa: CAGTLYHAGGEQYF
CDR3nt: TGTGCCGGAACCCTCTACCACGCAGGTGGCGAGCAGTACTTC
v_gene: TRBV6-1
j_gene: TRBJ2-7
d_gene: -
abundance: -

CDR3aa: CASSQDLGDNEQFF
CDR3nt: TGTGCCAGCAGCCAAGATTTGGGAGACAATGAGCAGTTCTTC
v_gene: TRBV14
j_gene: TRBJ2-1
d_gene: -
abundance: -

CDR3aa: CASSATGGAGSYEQYF
CDR3nt: TGTGCCAGCAGCGCTACAGGGGGCGCGGGCTCCTACGAGCAGTACTTC
v_gene: TRBV9
j_gene: TRBJ2-7
d_gene: TRBD1
abundance: -

CDR3aa: CASSFRGHYEQYF
CDR3nt: TGTGCCAGCAGCTTCAGGGGGCACTACGAGCAGTACTTC
v_gene: TRBV27
j_gene: TRBJ2-7
d_gene: TRBD1
abundance: -

CDR3aa: CASSLGPFPYEQYF
CDR3nt: TGTGCCAGCAGCCTGGGACCCTTCCCCTACGAGCAGTACTTC
v_gene: TRBV7-3
j_gene: TRBJ2-7
d_gene: -
abundance: -

CDR3aa: CASSSGGTDNEQFF
CDR3nt: TGTGCCAGTAGCTCGGGGGGGACAGACAATGAGCAGTTCTTC
v_gene: TRBV19
j_gene: TRBJ2-1
d_gene: -
abundance: -

CDR3aa: CASGRFPYEQYF
CDR3nt: TGTGCCAGCGGGAGGTTTCCTTACGAGCAGTACTTC
v_gene: TRBV6-5
j_gene: TRBJ2-7
d_gene: -
abundance: -

CDR3aa: CASSVDPGVLPYEQYF
CDR3nt: TGTGCCAGCAGCGTAGATCCGGGAGTTCTTCCCTACGAGCAGTACTTC
v_gene: TRBV9
j_gene: TRBJ2-7
d_gene: -
abundance: -

CDR3aa: CASSYQGQGAYGYTF
CDR3nt: TGTGCCAGCAGTTACCAGGGACAGGGGGCGTATGGCTACACCTTC
v_gene: TRBV6-5
j_gene: TRBJ1-2
d_gene: TRBD1
abundance: -

CDR3aa: CASSQRGNNQPQHF
CDR3nt: TGTGCCAGCAGCCAAAGGGGGAACAATCAGCCCCAGCATTTT
v_gene: TRBV6-5
j_gene: TRBJ1-5
d_gene: -
abundance: once